These 20 T cell receptor beta chains were sequenced from one sample in a study of blood T cells in healthy people across ages. Together with a sample-barcoded 5' primer, a J-beta primer mix was included in a second PCR lasting about 7 to 12 cycles. TCRdb itself ran the 5' RACE reads through MiXCR, one entry per CDR3 protein. This table holds about 1,500,000 distinct CDR3 sequences, approximately 30% found once. Sequencing was done on a sample of blood. Every receptor here comes from a woman aged 30 to 39 in good health.

This clonotype was picked up a small number of times. The V call is TRBV6-1, the J call TRBJ2-1; tentatively, D is TRBD1 (5 bases). V dropped 0 bases and J dropped 10 bases, with 13 bases sitting between them. Germline V CDR1 and CDR2: MNHNS, SASEGT. CDR3 length: 14 amino acids. The chain's CDR3 is CASSEAWQGNEQFF. CDR3 nucleotides: TGTGCCAGCAGTGAAGCGTGGCAGGGCAACGAGCAGTTCTTC.

The genes are TRBV7-8 and TRBJ2-1, with D unclear. Per the germline V gene, CDR1 is SGHVS and CDR2 is FQNEAQ. This CDR3 contains 15 residues. V was trimmed by 0 bases and J by 5 bases, leaving 11 bases between them. The CDR3 region is CASSLASPVNNEQFF. CDR3 nucleotides: TGTGCCAGCAGCTTAGCGTCCCCCGTGAACAATGAGCAGTTCTTC. Together with reference TRBV7-8 and TRBJ2-1, the CDR3 gives the full variable domain: GAGVSQSPRYKVAKRGQDVALRCDPISGHVSLFWYQQALGQGPEFLTYFQNEAQLDKSGLPSDRFFAERPEGSVSTLKIQRTQQEDSAVYLCASSLASPVNNEQFFGPGTRLTVL.

The genes are TRBV27 and TRBJ2-5; maybe TRBD2 (7 bases). V lost 8 bases and J lost 5, with 18 bases in between. The CDR3 is 14 amino acids. CDR1 is MNHEY, CDR2 SMNVEV, per germline (reference sequence). CDR3 coding DNA: TGTGCCAGCGCCCGGCGGGGGCGCGGGGAGACCCAGTACTTC. This gives the protein CASARRGRGETQYF.

Regarding this clonotype: A much larger clone differs by one base, so this may be a read error. The chain recombines TRBV12-3 or TRBV12-4 with TRBJ2-7; D unclear. TRBJ2-5 explains the end of the DNA better; the J call may be wrong. The CDR3 consists of 15 residues. The CDR3 sequence: CASTPYSSAWETQYF. The CDR3 region has the DNA TGTGCCAGCACCCCCTACAGCTCCGCTTGGGAGACCCAGTACTTC.

The chain recombines TRBV14 with TRBJ2-5; 10 bases line up with TRBD2. After removal of 3 bases from V and 13 bases from J, the junction contained 8 bases not matched to a gene. Germline V CDR1 and CDR2: SGHDN, FVKESK. This CDR3 has 13 residues. CDR3 region: CASSHGGLAKRYF. As DNA, the CDR3 is TGTGCCAGCAGCCACGGGGGACTAGCGAAGAGGTACTTC.

This clonotype came up a few times. The rearrangement joins TRBV20-1 to TRBJ2-7; TRBD2 matches at 11 bases. This CDR3 is built from 16 residues. V shed 4 bases and J 2 bases; nucleotides not matched to a gene: 10. Germline V lookup: CDR1 DFQATT, CDR2 SNEGSKA (reference sequence). The CDR3 nucleotides read TGCAGTGCTAAGGTCTTTCTTAGCGGGAGGGCCTACGAGCAGTACTTC. Its translation is CSAKVFLSGRAYEQYF.

Only a few counts were recorded for this clonotype. This sequence joins TRBV10-3 and TRBJ2-5; 8 bases line up with TRBD1. Trimming at V came to 7 bases and at J to 5 bases, leaving 9 bases not matched to a gene. The CDR3 totals 14 residues. Germline CDR1 reads ENHRY; CDR2 reads SYGVKD. CDR3 in amino acids: CAIKGQAEKETQYF. The CDR3 DNA is TGTGCCATCAAGGGACAGGCGGAGAAGGAGACCCAGTACTTC.

This clonotype was observed a handful of times. The chain uses TRBV4-3 and TRBJ2-3, with D tentatively TRBD1 or TRBD2 (5 bases each). The V gene lost 0 bases and the J gene lost 0 bases, with 16 bases spanning the gap. In germline, CDR1 is LGHNA, CDR2 YSLEER. CDR3 length: 18 residues. Here the CDR3 DNA reads TGCGCCAGCAGCCAAGATCTCCCAGGGTGGACTAGCACAGATACGCAGTATTTT. The encoded protein is CASSQDLPGWTSTDTQYF.

To note about this clonotype: A much larger clonotype is one base distant, so this may be a read error. This chain joins TRBV29-1 and TRBJ2-1; D ambiguous. Germline CDR1 reads SQVTM; CDR2 reads ANQGSEA. The CDR3 is 14 residues long. The CDR3 DNA reads TGCAGCGTTGTCCTCTACCCTAAGAACAATGAGCGGTTCTTC. Protein sequence: CSVVLYPKNNERFF.

The V gene is TRBV27, the J gene TRBJ2-1, with TRBD2 matching over 7 bases. The CDR3 is 16 amino acids. Germline V CDR1 and CDR2: MNHEY, SMNVEV (reference sequence). The junction had 17 bases not matched to a gene; V was cut back by 10 bases and J by 5 bases. DNA for the CDR3: TGTGCCACCGCGAAAGAGGGGACTACTCGGAACAATGAGCAGTTCTTC. This gives the protein CATAKEGTTRNNEQFF.

The chain combines TRBV7-2 with TRBJ2-7; TRBD2 agrees at 11 bases. The CDR3 is 14 residues long. CDR1 and CDR2 from the germline V gene are SGHTA and FQGNSA. V shed 5 bases, J shed 7 bases, and the junction held 7 bases outside the gene matches. The CDR3 spells CASSLSGRAEEQYF. The CDR3, as DNA: TGTGCCAGCAGCCTTAGCGGGAGGGCCGAAGAGCAGTACTTC.

The sample holds many counts of this clonotype. This chain connects TRBV5-1 to TRBJ2-4, with 12 bases lining up with TRBD2. Trimming at V came to 4 bases and at J to 9 bases, leaving 11 bases not matched to a gene. Germline values: CDR1 SGHRS, CDR2 YFSETQ. The CDR3 has 16 amino acids. CDR3 DNA sequence: TGCGCCAGCAGCGGCGGGACTAGCGGGCCCCAGGGCATTCAGTACTTC. Its translation is CASSGGTSGPQGIQYF. Full variable domain (rest looked up from reference TRBV5-1 and TRBJ2-4): KAGVTQTPRYLIKTRGQQVTLSCSPISGHRSVSWYQQTPGQGLQFLFEYFSETQRNKGNFPGRFSGRQFSNSRSEMNVSTLELGDSALYLCASSGGTSGPQGIQYFGAGTRLSVL.

This clonotype has only one observation. V is TRBV30 and J is TRBJ1-3; D call uncertain. With 4 bases removed from V and 4 bases from J, the gap between germline ends came to 14 bases. This CDR3 spans 14 amino acids. Germline V gene sequence: CDR1 GTSNPN, CDR2 SVGIG (reference sequence). Here the CDR3 reads CAWTPDRGGNTIYF. CDR3 DNA sequence: TGTGCCTGGACCCCGGACCGAGGAGGAAACACCATATATTTT.

This chain uses TRBV14 with TRBJ1-5, with D possibly matching TRBD1 (5 bases). The V gene lost 2 bases and the J gene lost 9 bases, with 17 bases spanning the gap. The germline V gene encodes CDR1 SGHDN and CDR2 FVKESK. The CDR3 sequence is 15 residues long. In nucleotides, the CDR3 is TGTGCCAGCAGCCAAAGGGGTGAGGGGAATGGGCCCCAGCATTTT. Protein product: CASSQRGEGNGPQHF.

J is TRBJ2-4 and V is TRBV20-1; 7 positions agree with TRBD1. The CDR3 covers 14 residues. Trimming took 6 bases from V and 13 from J; bases not matched to a gene: 18. CDR1 DFQATT and CDR2 SNEGSKA come from the germline V gene (reference sequence). CDR3 DNA sequence: TGCAGTGCACGATATGACAGGGTTAGCAATGAGCAGTACTTC. Its translation is CSARYDRVSNEQYF.

This clonotype was counted only a few times. This chain connects TRBV3-1 to TRBJ2-4; no firm D call. The ends were cut back, 0 bases at V and 16 bases at J, with 13 bases in the middle. The V gene's germline CDR1 is LGHDT and CDR2 YNNKEL (reference sequence). The CDR3 spans 12 residues. The CDR3 is CASSQDKRPIYF. DNA of the CDR3: TGTGCCAGCAGCCAAGATAAAAGGCCTATATACTTC.

This chain joins TRBV20-1 and TRBJ2-1; weak D call: TRBD2 (5 bases). The V gene lost 6 bases and the J gene lost 0 bases, with 12 bases spanning the gap. Germline values: CDR1 DFQATT, CDR2 SNEGSKA (reference sequence). The CDR3 length is 14 residues. Here the CDR3 DNA reads TGCAGTGCCGATAGCGCCAGCTCCTACAATGAGCAGTTCTTC. Protein: CSADSASSYNEQFF.

The chain combines TRBV4-1 with TRBJ2-1; TRBD1 matches at 7 bases. The CDR3 consists of 15 residues. Germline V gives CDR1 MGHRA, CDR2 YSYEKL. V lost 4 bases, J lost 4 bases, and 7 bases stayed unmatched. The CDR3 DNA sequence: TGCGCCAGCAGCCTACCGGGACAGTTTTACAATGAGCAGTTCTTC. The encoded protein is CASSLPGQFYNEQFF.

A remark on this clonotype: This may arise from a read error, as a much more abundant clone is one base away. This chain uses TRBV18 with TRBJ2-7; D is perhaps TRBD1 (5 bases). Germline CDR1 and CDR2: KGHSH and LQKENI. The V end was cut by 0 bases, the J end by 6 bases, with 18 bases between. This CDR3 is 16 amino acids long. CDR3 amino acids: CASSPPAPQGLFEQYF. DNA of the CDR3: TGTGCCAGCTCACCACCGGCACCCCAGGGCCTTTTCGAGCAGTACTTC.

The chain is built from TRBV7-3 and TRBJ2-3; 10 positions agree with TRBD1. This CDR3 region has 15 residues. The V gene's germline CDR1 is SGHTA and CDR2 FQGTGA. V lost 4 bases to trimming and J lost 0 bases; unmatched junction nucleotides: 1. The CDR3, as DNA: TGTGCCAGCAGCTGGACAGGGGGAAGCACAGATACGCAGTATTTT. Translation gives CASSWTGGSTDTQYF.